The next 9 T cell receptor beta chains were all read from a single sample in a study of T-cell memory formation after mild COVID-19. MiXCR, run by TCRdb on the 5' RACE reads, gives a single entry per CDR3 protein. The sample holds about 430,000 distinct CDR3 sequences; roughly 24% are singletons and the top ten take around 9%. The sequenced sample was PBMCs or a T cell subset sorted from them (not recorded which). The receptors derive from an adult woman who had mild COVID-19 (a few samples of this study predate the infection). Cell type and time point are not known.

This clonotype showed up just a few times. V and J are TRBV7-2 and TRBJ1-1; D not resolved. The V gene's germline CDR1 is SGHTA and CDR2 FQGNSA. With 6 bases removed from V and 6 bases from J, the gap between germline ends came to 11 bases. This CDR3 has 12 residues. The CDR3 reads CASRNAGAEAFF. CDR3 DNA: TGTGCCAGCAGGAACGCAGGAGCTGAAGCTTTCTTT.

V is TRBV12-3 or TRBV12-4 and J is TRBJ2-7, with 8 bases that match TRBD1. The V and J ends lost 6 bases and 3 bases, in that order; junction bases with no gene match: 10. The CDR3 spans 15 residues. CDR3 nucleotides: TGTGCCAGCAGATATTCGACAGGGGATTACTACGAGCAGTACTTC. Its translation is CASRYSTGDYYEQYF.

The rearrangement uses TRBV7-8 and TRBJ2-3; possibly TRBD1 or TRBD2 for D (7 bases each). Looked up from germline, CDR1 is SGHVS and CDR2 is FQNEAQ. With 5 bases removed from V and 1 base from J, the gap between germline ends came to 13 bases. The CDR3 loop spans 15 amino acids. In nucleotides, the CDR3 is TGTGCCAGCAGCGGGGGGGACAGACGCACAGATACGCAGTATTTT. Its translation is CASSGGDRRTDTQYF.

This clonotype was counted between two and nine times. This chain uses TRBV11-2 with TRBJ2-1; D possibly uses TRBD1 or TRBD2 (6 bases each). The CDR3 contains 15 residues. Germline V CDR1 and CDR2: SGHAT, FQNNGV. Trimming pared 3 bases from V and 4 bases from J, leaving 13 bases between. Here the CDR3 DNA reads TGTGCCAGCAGCTTGGGTAGGGGGAGGTACAATGAGCAGTTCTTC. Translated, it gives CASSLGRGRYNEQFF. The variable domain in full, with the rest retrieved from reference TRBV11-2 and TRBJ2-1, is EAGVAQSPRYKIIEKRQSVAFWCNPISGHATLYWYQQILGQGPKLLIQFQNNGVVDDSQLPKDRFSAERLKGVDSTLKIQPAKLEDSAVYLCASSLGRGRYNEQFFGPGTRLTVL.

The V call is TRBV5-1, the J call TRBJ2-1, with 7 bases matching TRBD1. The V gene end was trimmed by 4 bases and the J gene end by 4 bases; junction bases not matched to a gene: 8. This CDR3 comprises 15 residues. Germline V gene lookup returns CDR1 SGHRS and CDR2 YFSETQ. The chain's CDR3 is CASSHRQGGYNEQFF. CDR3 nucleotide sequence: TGCGCCAGCAGCCACCGACAGGGTGGGTACAATGAGCAGTTCTTC.

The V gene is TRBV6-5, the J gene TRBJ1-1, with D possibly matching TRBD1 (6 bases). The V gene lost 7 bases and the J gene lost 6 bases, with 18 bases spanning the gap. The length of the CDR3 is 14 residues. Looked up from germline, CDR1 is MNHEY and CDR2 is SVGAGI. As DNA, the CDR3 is TGTGCCAGCACCCTGGGGGGGGCGAAGGCTGAAGCTTTCTTT. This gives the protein CASTLGGAKAEAFF.

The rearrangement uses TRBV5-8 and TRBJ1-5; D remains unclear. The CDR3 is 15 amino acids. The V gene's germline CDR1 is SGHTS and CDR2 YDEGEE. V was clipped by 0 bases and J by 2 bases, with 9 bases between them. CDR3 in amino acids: CASSLEMRGNQPQHF. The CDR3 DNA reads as TGTGCCAGCAGCTTGGAAATGCGAGGCAATCAGCCCCAGCATTTT. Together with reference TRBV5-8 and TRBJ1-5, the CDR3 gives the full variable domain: EAGVTQSPTHLIKTRGQQATLRCSPISGHTSVYWYQQALGLGLQFLLWYDEGEERNRGNFPPRFSGRQFPNYSSELNVNALELEDSALYLCASSLEMRGNQPQHFGDGTRLSIL.

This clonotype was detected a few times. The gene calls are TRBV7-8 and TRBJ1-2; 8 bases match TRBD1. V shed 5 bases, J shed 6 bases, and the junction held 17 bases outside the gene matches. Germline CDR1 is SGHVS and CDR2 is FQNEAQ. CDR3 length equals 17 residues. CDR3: CASSPLARGQGSHGYTF. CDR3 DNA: TGTGCCAGCAGCCCCCTCGCCCGCGGACAGGGAAGCCATGGCTACACCTTC.

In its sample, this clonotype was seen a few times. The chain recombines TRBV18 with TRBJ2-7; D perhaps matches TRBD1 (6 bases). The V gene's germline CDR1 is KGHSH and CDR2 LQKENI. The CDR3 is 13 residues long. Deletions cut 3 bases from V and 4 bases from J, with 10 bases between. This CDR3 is CASSPGQEYEQYF. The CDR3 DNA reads TGTGCCAGCTCACCGGGACAAGAATACGAGCAGTACTTC.